The source of this T cell receptor (beta chain) is a study of T-cell reconstitution after alpha-beta-depleted transplantation in children. CDR3 length: 16 residues. Germline CDR1 reads SGHRS; CDR2 reads YFSETQ. V shed 0 bases and J shed 3 bases, with 14 bases lying between them. This clonotype was counted a few times. TCRbeta library preparation incorporated unique molecular identifiers. TCRdb called the PCR reads again in MiXCR, with one record for every CDR3 protein. The repertoire holds approximately 340,000 distinct CDR3 sequences, with 10% as singletons. The source is a human donor who donated a stem cell graft to a child with acute lymphoblastic leukemia. This chain connects TRBV5-1 to TRBJ2-3, with TRBD2 as a possible D gene (5 bases). The sequencing used PBMCs from the stem cell graft donor, collected from the stem cell graft. The DNA for the CDR3 is TGCGCCAGCAGCTTGGCCGGGCTAGGACTTACAGATACGCAGTATTTT. Translated: CASSLAGLGLTDTQYF.